These 14 T cell receptor beta chains came from one sample sequenced in a study of T cell responses to AZD1222 COVID-19 vaccine. The repertoire was sequenced with immunoSEQ multiplex PCR; TCRdb's copy has only in-frame clones and lacks some. The sample consists of 130,000 to 150,000 clones, about 92% of them appearing once. The specimen comprised peripheral blood, sampled on day 0 of AZD1222 vaccination. These receptors were taken from an adult in good health.

Concerning this clone itself: At one boundary the junction diverges from the germline segment, which might be a read error. This chain joins TRBV2 and TRBJ1-5; possible D gene TRBD1, 5 bases. CDR1 is SNHLY and CDR2 is FYNNEI in the germline V gene. This CDR3 contains 15 residues. In DNA, the CDR3 is TGTGCCCGCAGCGACGGGGGGGAGATGAATCAGCCCCAGCATTTT. Residues: CARSDGGEMNQPQHF.

V and J are TRBV4-2 and TRBJ2-1; D possibly uses TRBD1 or TRBD2 (6 bases each). V lost 4 bases, J lost 0 bases, and 19 bases lay in between. The CDR3 loop spans 18 amino acids. The germline V gene encodes CDR1 LGHNA and CDR2 YNFKEQ. This CDR3 is CASSLEGGPKSSYNEQFF. The CDR3, as DNA: TGTGCCAGCAGCCTAGAAGGGGGGCCCAAGAGCTCCTACAATGAGCAGTTCTTC.

This clone showed up many times. The chain carries TRBV2 and TRBJ2-2; 8 bases agree with TRBD1. CDR3 length equals 14 residues. CDR1 and CDR2 from the germline V gene are SNHLY and FYNNEI. V shed 2 bases, J shed 7 bases, and the junction held 3 bases outside the gene matches. The CDR3 coding sequence is TGTGCCAGCAGTGAACGGACAGGGATCGGGGAGCTGTTTTTT. Amino acid sequence: CASSERTGIGELFF.

The chain recombines TRBV11-2 with TRBJ2-2; the D is unclear. Trimming cost V 0 bases and J 6 bases, with 8 bases left between them. The length of the CDR3 is 14 residues. Germline values: CDR1 SGHAT, CDR2 FQNNGV. The CDR3 nucleotides are TGTGCCAGCAGCTTAGAGCCGTCCGCCGGGGAGCTGTTTTTT. It encodes CASSLEPSAGELFF.

The chain carries TRBV7-9 and TRBJ2-7, with 10 bases lining up with TRBD1. The CDR3 is 14 residues long. After removal of 6 bases from V and 9 bases from J, the junction contained 11 bases not matched to a gene. The germline gives CDR1 SEHNR, CDR2 FQNEAQ (reference sequence). CDR3 in amino acids: CASSQTGGVEVQYF. As DNA, the CDR3 is TGTGCCAGCAGTCAGACAGGGGGCGTAGAAGTGCAGTACTTC.

This clone showed up just a few times. The chain has TRBV18 and TRBJ1-2; no clear D. In germline, CDR1 is KGHSH, CDR2 LQKENI. The CDR3 covers 14 residues. The ends were cut back, 9 bases at V and 4 bases at J, with 18 bases in the middle. CDR3 DNA sequence: TGTGCCAGTGAATTAACTGAGGGCGGCTATGGCTACACCTTC. It encodes CASELTEGGYGYTF. The whole variable domain, filled in from reference TRBV18 and TRBJ1-2, reads NAGVMQNPRHLVRRRGQEARLRCSPMKGHSHVYWYRQLPEEGLKFMVYLQKENIIDESGMPKERFSAEFPKEGPSILRIQQVVRGDSAAYFCASELTEGGYGYTFGSGTRLTVV.

The rearrangement links TRBV9 to TRBJ1-2; no reliable D call. The CDR3 is 13 amino acids. Germline CDR1 SGDLS, CDR2 YYNGEE. V gave up 4 bases and J gave up 3 bases, with 10 bases separating them. The CDR3 protein is CASSPRRDYGYTF. The CDR3 bases are TGTGCCAGCAGCCCTAGGCGGGACTATGGCTACACCTTC.

This sequence joins TRBV27 and TRBJ1-5; TRBD1 matches at 7 bases. With V trimmed by 6 bases and J by 1 base, 9 bases remained unmatched. The germline gives CDR1 MNHEY, CDR2 SMNVEV (reference sequence). This CDR3 comprises 16 residues. Here the CDR3 reads CASRLEGAGSNQPQHF. DNA for the CDR3: TGTGCCAGCAGATTAGAGGGGGCAGGGAGCAATCAGCCCCAGCATTTT.

The chain couples TRBV2 to TRBJ1-2; no clear D. Germline-derived CDR1 and CDR2 are SNHLY and FYNNEI. The CDR3 length is 12 residues. Between the trimmed V and J ends, which lost 6 bases and 4 bases, there was a span of 9 bases. CDR3 residues: CASRREIYGYTF. CDR3 DNA: TGTGCCAGCAGGAGGGAGATCTATGGCTACACCTTC. Full variable domain (missing parts from reference TRBV2 and TRBJ1-2): EPEVTQTPSHQVTQMGQEVILRCVPISNHLYFYWYRQILGQKVEFLVSFYNNEISEKSEIFDDQFSVERPDGSNFTLKIRSTKLEDSAMYFCASRREIYGYTFGSGTRLTVV.

This clone is a singleton in its sample. V usage is TRBV27 and J usage is TRBJ2-3, with 7 bases that match TRBD2. Germline-derived CDR1 and CDR2 are MNHEY and SMNVEV (reference sequence). The V and J ends lost 4 bases and 6 bases, in that order; junction bases with no gene match: 1. This CDR3 region has 12 residues. The CDR3 DNA is TGTGCCAGCAGTTACGGGGGGGATACGCAGTATTTT. Encoded protein: CASSYGGDTQYF.

V gene TRBV5-1 combines with J gene TRBJ2-3; D assignment may be TRBD1 or TRBD2 (6 bases each). Trimming took off 4 bases at V and 4 bases at J, with 28 bases between the two ends. Per germline, CDR1 SGHRS and CDR2 YFSETQ. The CDR3 length is 19 residues. The CDR3 coding sequence is TGCGCCAGCAGCAGGGGGGTTATACAGGGCTTGATGATGGCAGATACGCAGTATTTT. Translating gives CASSRGVIQGLMMADTQYF.

This clone came up once. The chain links TRBV6-1 to TRBJ1-1; D not certain. CDR3 length: 13 amino acids. The germline V gene encodes CDR1 MNHNS and CDR2 SASEGT. V was clipped by 2 bases and J by 4 bases, with 8 bases between them. CDR3 residues: CASSEMVTTEAFF. The CDR3 nucleotides are TGTGCCAGCAGTGAAATGGTTACCACTGAAGCTTTCTTT.

The rearrangement joins TRBV25-1 to TRBJ1-1; D is unresolved. Between the trimmed V and J ends, which lost 6 bases and 1 base, there was a span of 9 bases. This CDR3 region has 13 residues. The V gene's germline CDR1 is MGHDK and CDR2 SYGVNS. The CDR3 here is CASSTAPNTEAFF. The CDR3 DNA sequence: TGTGCCAGCAGCACCGCTCCGAACACTGAAGCTTTCTTT. Full variable domain (rest looked up from reference TRBV25-1 and TRBJ1-1): EADIYQTPRYLVIGTGKKITLECSQTMGHDKMYWYQQDPGMELHLIHYSYGVNSTEKGDLSSESTVSRIRTEHFPLTLESARPSHTSQYLCASSTAPNTEAFFGQGTRLTVV.

The chain carries TRBV5-1 and TRBJ1-2; TRBD1 matches at 9 bases. V lost 5 bases and J lost 8; bases outside the gene matches: 13. Germline lookup yields CDR1 SGHRS and CDR2 YFSETQ. CDR3 size: 15 residues. CDR3 protein: CASRSGDRDSDGYTF. CDR3 coding DNA: TGCGCCAGCAGATCAGGGGACAGGGACTCGGACGGCTACACCTTC.